Below, one T cell receptor (beta chain) is given with its context. The V gene's germline CDR1 is MDHEN and CDR2 SYDVKM. This CDR3 contains 15 residues. After removal of 5 bases from V and 7 bases from J, the junction contained 9 bases not matched to a gene. Clones were sequenced by immunoSEQ multiplex PCR, and TCRdb holds only the in-frame ones, with some missing. The sample yields roughly 250,000 clones, around four fifths seen once. This entry is derived from a study of blood T cell repertoires in COVID-19. The specimen was peripheral blood. This TCR was recovered from a woman in her 40s with active or convalescent COVID-19. The genes are TRBV28 and TRBJ1-2; 11 bases fit TRBD1. The CDR3 here is CASSPVGQGAGGYTF. CDR3 DNA: TGTGCCAGCAGTCCCGTCGGACAGGGGGCGGGTGGCTACACCTTC.